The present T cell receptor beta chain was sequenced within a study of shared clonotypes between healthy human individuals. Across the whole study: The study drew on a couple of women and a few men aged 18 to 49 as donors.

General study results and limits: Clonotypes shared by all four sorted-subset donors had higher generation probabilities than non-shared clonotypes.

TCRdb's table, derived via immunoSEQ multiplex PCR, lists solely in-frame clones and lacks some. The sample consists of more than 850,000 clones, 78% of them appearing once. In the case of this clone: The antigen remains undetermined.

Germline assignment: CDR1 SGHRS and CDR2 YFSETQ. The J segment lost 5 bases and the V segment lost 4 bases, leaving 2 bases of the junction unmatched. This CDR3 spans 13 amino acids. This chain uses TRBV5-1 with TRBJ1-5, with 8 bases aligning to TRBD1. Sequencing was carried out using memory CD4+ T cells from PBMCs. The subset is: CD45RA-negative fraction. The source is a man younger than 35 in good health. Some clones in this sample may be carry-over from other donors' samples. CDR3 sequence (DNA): TGCGCCAGCAGCCCGGACAGGGATCAGCCCCAGCATTTT. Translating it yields CASSPDRDQPQHF.